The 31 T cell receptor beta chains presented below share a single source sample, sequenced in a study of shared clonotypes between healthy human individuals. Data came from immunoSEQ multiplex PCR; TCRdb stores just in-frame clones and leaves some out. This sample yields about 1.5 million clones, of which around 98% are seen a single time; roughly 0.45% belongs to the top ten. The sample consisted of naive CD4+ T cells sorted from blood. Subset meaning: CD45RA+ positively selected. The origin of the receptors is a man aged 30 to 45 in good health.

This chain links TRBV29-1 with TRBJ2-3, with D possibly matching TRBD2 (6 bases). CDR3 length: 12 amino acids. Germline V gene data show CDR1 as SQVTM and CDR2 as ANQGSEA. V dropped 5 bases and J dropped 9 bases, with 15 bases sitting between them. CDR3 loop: CSVLPAGGTQYF. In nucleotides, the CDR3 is TGCAGCGTTCTCCCAGCAGGAGGGACGCAGTATTTT.

CDR3 protein: CASSDRLSSSTDTQYF. Written as DNA, the CDR3 is TGCGCCAGCAGTGACCGACTTTCCTCTAGCACAGATACGCAGTATTTT. This chain uses TRBV10-1 with TRBJ2-3; no reliable D call. The V gene's germline CDR1 is WNHNN and CDR2 SYGVQD (reference sequence). Trimming removed 3 bases at V and 0 bases at J, with 13 bases between. The CDR3 length is 16 residues.

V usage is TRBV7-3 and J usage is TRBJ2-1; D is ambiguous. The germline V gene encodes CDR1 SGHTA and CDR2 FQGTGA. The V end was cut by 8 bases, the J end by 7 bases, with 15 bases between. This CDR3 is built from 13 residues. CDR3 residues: CASGEDAKNEQFF. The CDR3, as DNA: TGTGCCAGCGGCGAGGATGCAAAGAATGAGCAGTTCTTC.

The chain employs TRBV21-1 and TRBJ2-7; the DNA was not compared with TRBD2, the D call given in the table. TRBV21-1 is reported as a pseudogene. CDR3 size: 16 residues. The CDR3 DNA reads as TGTGCCAGCCTTGTGAGGGCCCGGACCCTTCGAGGCGAGCAGTACTTC. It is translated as CASLVRARTLRGEQYF.

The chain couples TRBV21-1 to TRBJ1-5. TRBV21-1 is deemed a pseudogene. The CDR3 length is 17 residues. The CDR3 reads CASSPPSDRNSNQPQHF. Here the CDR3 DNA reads TGTGCCAGCAGCCCCCCCTCAGACCGGAATAGCAATCAGCCCCAGCATTTT.

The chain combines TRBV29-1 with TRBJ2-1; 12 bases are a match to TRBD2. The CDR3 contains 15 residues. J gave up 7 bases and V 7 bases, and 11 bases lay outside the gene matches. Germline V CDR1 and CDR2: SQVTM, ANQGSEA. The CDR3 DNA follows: TGCAGCGCATCCGGACTAGCGGGAAGGGGGAATGAGCAGTTCTTC. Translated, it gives CSASGLAGRGNEQFF.

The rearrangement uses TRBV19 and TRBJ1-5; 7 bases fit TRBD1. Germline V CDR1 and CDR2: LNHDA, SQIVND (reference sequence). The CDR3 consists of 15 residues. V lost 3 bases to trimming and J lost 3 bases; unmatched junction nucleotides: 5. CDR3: CASSMGQFANQPQHF. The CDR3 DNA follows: TGTGCCAGTAGTATGGGACAGTTCGCCAATCAGCCCCAGCATTTT.

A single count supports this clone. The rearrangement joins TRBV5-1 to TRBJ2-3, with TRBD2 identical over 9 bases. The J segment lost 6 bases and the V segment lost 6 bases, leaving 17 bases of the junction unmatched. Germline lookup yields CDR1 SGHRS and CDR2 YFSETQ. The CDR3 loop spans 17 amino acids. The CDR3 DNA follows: TGCGCCAGCACCTATGGCCCCTTTAGCGGGAGAACGGATACGCAGTATTTT. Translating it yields CASTYGPFSGRTDTQYF.

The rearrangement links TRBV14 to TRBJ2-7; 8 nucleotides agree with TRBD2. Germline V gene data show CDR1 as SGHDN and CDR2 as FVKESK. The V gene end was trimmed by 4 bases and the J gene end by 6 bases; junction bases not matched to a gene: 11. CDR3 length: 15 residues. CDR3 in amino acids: CASSPPGLAVSEQYF. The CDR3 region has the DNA TGTGCCAGCAGCCCCCCTGGACTAGCCGTTTCCGAGCAGTACTTC.

CDR3 amino acids: CTSSKERQNTEAFF. The CDR3 coding sequence is TGCACCAGCAGCAAGGAACGGCAGAACACTGAAGCTTTCTTT. This chain joins TRBV1 and TRBJ1-1. TRBV1 is recorded as a pseudogene. The CDR3 length is 14 residues.

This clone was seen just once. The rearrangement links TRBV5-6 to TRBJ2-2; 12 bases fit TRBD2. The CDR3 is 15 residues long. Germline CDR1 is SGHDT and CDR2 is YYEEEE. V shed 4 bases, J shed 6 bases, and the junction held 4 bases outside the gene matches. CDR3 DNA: TGTGCCAGCAGCAAACTAGCGGGAGGCCCCGGGGAGCTGTTTTTT. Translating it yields CASSKLAGGPGELFF.

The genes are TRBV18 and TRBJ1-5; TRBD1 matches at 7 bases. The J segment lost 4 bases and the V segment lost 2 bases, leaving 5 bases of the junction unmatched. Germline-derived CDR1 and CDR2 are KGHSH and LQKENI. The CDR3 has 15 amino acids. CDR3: CASSPTGARNQPQHF. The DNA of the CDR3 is TGTGCCAGCTCACCAACAGGGGCAAGAAATCAGCCCCAGCATTTT.

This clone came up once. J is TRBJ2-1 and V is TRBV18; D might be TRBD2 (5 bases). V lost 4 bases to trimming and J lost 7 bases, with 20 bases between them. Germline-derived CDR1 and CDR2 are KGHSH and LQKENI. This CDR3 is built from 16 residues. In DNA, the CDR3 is TGTGCCAGCTCACAGATCTTATTCGGGAAATTGAATGAGCAGTTCTTC. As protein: CASSQILFGKLNEQFF. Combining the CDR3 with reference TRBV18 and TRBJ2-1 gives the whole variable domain NAGVMQNPRHLVRRRGQEARLRCSPMKGHSHVYWYRQLPEEGLKFMVYLQKENIIDESGMPKERFSAEFPKEGPSILRIQQVVRGDSAAYFCASSQILFGKLNEQFFGPGTRLTVL.

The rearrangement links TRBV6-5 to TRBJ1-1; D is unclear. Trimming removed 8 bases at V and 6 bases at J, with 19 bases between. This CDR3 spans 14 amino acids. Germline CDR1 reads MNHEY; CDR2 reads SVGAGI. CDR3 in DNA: TGTGCCAGCTTCTGGCGGGGATGGGCCTCTGAAGCTTTCTTT. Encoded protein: CASFWRGWASEAFF.

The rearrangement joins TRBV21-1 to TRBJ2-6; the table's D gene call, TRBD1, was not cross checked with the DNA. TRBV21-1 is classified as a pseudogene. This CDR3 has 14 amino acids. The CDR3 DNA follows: TGTGCCAGCAGCCCAAGGGGTGGGGCCAACGTCCTGACTTTC. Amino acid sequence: CASSPRGGANVLTF.

In nucleotides, the CDR3 is TGCGCCAGCAGCCAAGGTAGCGCTCAGCTCTCCTACAATGAGCAGTTCTTC. Protein: CASSQGSAQLSYNEQFF. This chain links TRBV4-3 with TRBJ2-1; maybe TRBD2 (5 bases). Trimming took off 1 base at V and 0 bases at J, with 13 bases between the two ends. This CDR3 has 17 amino acids. Germline V gene data show CDR1 as LGHNA and CDR2 as YSLEER.

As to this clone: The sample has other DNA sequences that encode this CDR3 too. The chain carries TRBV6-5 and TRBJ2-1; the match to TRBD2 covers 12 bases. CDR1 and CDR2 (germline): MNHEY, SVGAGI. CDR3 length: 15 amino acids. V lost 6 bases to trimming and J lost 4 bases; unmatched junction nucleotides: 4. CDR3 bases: TGTGCCAGCAGGCTAGCGGGGGGGTATTACAATGAGCAGTTCTTC. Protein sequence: CASRLAGGYYNEQFF.

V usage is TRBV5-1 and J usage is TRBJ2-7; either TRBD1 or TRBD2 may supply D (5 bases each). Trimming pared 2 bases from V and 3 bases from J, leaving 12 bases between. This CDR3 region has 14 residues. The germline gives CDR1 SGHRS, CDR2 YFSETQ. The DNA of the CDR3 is TGCGCCAGCAGCTTCGGATTGGGGGACTACGAGCAGTACTTC. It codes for CASSFGLGDYEQYF.

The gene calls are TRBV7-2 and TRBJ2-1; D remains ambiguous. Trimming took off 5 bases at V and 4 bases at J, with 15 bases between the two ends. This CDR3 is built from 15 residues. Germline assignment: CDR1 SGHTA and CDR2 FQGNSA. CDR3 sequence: CASSPLPAIYNEQFF. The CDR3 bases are TGTGCCAGCAGCCCATTGCCCGCCATTTACAATGAGCAGTTCTTC.

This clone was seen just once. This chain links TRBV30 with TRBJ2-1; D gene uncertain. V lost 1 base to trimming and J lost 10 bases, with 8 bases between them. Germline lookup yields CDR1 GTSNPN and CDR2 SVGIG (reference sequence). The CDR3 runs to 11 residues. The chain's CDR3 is CAWSDPREQFF. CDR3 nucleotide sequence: TGTGCCTGGAGTGACCCACGGGAGCAGTTCTTC.

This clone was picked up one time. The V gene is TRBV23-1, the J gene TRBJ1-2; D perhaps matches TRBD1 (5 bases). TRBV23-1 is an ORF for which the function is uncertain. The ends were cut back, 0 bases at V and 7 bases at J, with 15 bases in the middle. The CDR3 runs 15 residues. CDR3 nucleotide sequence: TGCGCCAGCAGTCAATCTGGCCTCGGGACGGGTGGCTACACCTTC. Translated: CASSQSGLGTGGYTF.

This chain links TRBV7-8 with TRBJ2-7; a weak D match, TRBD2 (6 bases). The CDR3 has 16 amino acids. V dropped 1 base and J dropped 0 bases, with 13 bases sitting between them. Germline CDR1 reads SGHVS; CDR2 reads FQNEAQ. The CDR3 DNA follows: TGTGCCAGCAGCTTAGTCCCAGGAGGGGCCTCCTACGAGCAGTACTTC. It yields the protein CASSLVPGGASYEQYF.

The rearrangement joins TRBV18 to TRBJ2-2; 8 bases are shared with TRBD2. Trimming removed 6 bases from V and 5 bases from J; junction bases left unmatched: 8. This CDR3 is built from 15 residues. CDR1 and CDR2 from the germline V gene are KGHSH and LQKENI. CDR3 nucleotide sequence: TGTGCCAGCTCGCCCAGCGGGAGTTCAACCGGGGAGCTGTTTTTT. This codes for CASSPSGSSTGELFF.

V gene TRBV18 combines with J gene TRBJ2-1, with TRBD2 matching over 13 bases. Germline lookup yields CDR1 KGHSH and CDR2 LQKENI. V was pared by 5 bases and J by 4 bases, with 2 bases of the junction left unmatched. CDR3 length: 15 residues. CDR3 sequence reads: CASSEGLAGYNEQFF. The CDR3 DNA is TGTGCCAGCTCAGAGGGACTAGCGGGATACAATGAGCAGTTCTTC. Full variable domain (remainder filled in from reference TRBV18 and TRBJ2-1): NAGVMQNPRHLVRRRGQEARLRCSPMKGHSHVYWYRQLPEEGLKFMVYLQKENIIDESGMPKERFSAEFPKEGPSILRIQQVVRGDSAAYFCASSEGLAGYNEQFFGPGTRLTVL.

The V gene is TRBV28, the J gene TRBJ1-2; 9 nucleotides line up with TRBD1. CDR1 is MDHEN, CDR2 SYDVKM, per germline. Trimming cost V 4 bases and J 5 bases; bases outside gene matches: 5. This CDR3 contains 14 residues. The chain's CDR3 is CASSSTGGGYGYTF. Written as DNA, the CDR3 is TGTGCCAGCAGTTCGACAGGGGGAGGGTATGGCTACACCTTC.

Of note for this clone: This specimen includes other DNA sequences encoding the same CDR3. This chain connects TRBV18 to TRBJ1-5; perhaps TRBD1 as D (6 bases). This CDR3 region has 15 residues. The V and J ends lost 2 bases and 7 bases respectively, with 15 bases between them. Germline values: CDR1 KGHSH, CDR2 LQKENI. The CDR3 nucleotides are TGTGCCAGCTCACCAGGGGGGGCCGTTGGACAGCCCCAGCATTTT. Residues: CASSPGGAVGQPQHF.

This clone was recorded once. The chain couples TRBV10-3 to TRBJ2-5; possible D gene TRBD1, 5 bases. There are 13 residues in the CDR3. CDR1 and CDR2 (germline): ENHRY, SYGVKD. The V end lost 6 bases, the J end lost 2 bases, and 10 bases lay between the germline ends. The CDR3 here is CAIRTDNQETQYF. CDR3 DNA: TGTGCCATCAGGACAGATAATCAAGAGACCCAGTACTTC.

CDR3 in DNA: TGCAGCGTTGTTAAGACAGGGGTGGGCACTGAAGCTTTCTTT. Translation gives CSVVKTGVGTEAFF. The chain combines TRBV29-1 with TRBJ1-1; 8 bases are shared with TRBD1. CDR3 length equals 14 residues. V dropped 4 bases and J dropped 4; count of bases not matched to a gene: 8. Germline assignment: CDR1 SQVTM and CDR2 ANQGSEA.

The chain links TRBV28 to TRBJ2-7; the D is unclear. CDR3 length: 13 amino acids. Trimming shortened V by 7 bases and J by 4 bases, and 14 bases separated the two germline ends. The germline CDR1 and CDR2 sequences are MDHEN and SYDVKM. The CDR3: CASNTFKGYEQYF. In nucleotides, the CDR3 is TGTGCCAGCAACACATTTAAAGGGTACGAGCAGTACTTC.

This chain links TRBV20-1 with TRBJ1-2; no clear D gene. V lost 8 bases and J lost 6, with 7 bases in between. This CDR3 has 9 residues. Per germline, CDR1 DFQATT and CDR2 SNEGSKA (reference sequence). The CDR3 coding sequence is TGCAGTTCAGAAGATGGCTACACCTTC. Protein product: CSSEDGYTF.

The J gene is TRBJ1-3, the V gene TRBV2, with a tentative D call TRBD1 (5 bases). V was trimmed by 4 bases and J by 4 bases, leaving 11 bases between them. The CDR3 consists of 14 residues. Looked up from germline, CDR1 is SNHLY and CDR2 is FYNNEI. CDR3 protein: CASSGAGRGNTIYF. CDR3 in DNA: TGTGCCAGCAGTGGAGCGGGGCGAGGAAACACCATATATTTT.